This T cell receptor beta chain was recovered during a study of cytomegalovirus exposure and HLA in healthy donors. Study-wide points: Analysis was performed later, and it showed HLA-associated TCR beta chains to be more clonally expanded than equally common others. Published work reported that the classifier diagnosed cytomegalovirus status with high specificity and sensitivity.

Researchers ran the PCR with 60 Vbeta and 13 Jbeta primers. Data came from immunoSEQ multiplex PCR; TCRdb stores just in-frame clones and leaves some out. Among hundreds of thousands of clones listed, around 66% were seen once. About this clone: Its specificity is not known.

Germline-derived CDR1 and CDR2 are SGHTA and FQGNSA. J gave up 8 bases and V 5 bases, and 10 bases lay outside the gene matches. This CDR3 has 14 amino acids. This TCR was recovered from a female donor in good health and CMV-seronegative. This sequence joins TRBV7-2 and TRBJ1-2, with 8 bases fitting TRBD1. Sequenced material: PBMCs. The CDR3 protein is CASSTPGGVGGYTF. The CDR3 DNA is TGTGCCAGCAGCACCCCAGGGGGCGTGGGCGGCTACACCTTC.